The clone carrying this T cell receptor (beta chain) was counted between two and nine times. Its antigen is still unknown. The record originates from a study of T cells in Graves' hyperthyroidism and ophthalmopathy. Study-level points and caveats: Separating ophthalmopathy from stable hyperthyroidism was achieved by a 13 V-J model.

Hyperthyroidism patients were newly diagnosed, had disease duration under 2 months, and were aged 18 to 65 years. PBMCs came from 8.5 to 10 ml fresh peripheral blood. RNA transcripts were the template for amplifying TCR beta CDR3 regions. A set of HTBI primers served as the primers for a first-round RT-PCR of the TCR CDR3. TCRdb passed the multiplex PCR reads through MiXCR, listing each CDR3 protein once. In the table there are about 360,000 distinct CDR3 sequences, approximately 13% of which are singletons. The sample comprised blood. The source is a woman aged 18-29 years with Graves' hyperthyroidism.

This CDR3 is CASSPGGADTGELFF. In DNA form, the CDR3 reads TGTGCCAGCAGCCCGGGGGGGGCCGACACCGGGGAGCTGTTTTTT. The V gene is TRBV5-4, the J gene TRBJ2-2, with 8 bases fitting TRBD2. Per the germline V gene, CDR1 is SGHNT and CDR2 is YYREEE (reference sequence). The CDR3 consists of 15 residues. After removal of 4 bases from V and 3 bases from J, the junction contained 5 bases not matched to a gene. Combining the CDR3 with reference TRBV5-4 and TRBJ2-2 gives the whole variable domain ETGVTQSPTHLIKTRGQQVTLRCSSQSGHNTVSWYQQALGQGPQFIFQYYREEENGRGNFPPRFSGLQFPNYSSELNVNALELDDSALYLCASSPGGADTGELFFGEGSRLTVL.